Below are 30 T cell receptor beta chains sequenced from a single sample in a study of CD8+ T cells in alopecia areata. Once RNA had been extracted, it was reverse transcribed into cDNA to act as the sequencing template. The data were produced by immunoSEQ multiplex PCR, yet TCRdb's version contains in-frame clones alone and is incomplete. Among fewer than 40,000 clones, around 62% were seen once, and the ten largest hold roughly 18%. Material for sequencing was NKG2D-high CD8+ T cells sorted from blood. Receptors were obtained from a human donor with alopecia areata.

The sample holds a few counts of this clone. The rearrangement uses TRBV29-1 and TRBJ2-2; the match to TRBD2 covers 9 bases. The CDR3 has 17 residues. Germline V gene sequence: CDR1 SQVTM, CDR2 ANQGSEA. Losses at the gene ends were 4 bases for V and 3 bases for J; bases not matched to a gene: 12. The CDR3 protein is CSVGLQSSGSDTGELFF. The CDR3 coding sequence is TGCAGCGTTGGACTCCAAAGTAGCGGGAGTGACACCGGGGAGCTGTTTTTT.

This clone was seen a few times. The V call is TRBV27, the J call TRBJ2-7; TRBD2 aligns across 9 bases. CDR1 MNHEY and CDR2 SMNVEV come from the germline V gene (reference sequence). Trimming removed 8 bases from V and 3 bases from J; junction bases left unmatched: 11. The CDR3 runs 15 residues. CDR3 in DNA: TGTGCCAGCGTAGCGGGAGCGGGTATGGGCTACGAGCAGTACTTC. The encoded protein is CASVAGAGMGYEQYF.

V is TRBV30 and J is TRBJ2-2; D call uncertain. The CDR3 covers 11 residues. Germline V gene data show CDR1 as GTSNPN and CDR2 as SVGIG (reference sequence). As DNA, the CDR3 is TGTGCAGTTTCCGGTACCGGGGAGCTGTTTTTT. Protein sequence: CAVSGTGELFF.

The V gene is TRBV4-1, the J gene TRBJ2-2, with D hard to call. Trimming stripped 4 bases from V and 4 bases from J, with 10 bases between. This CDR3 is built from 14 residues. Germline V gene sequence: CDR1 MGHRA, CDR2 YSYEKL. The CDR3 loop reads CASSLRTTTGELFF. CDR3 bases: TGCGCCAGCAGCCTGCGCACGACCACCGGGGAGCTGTTTTTT.

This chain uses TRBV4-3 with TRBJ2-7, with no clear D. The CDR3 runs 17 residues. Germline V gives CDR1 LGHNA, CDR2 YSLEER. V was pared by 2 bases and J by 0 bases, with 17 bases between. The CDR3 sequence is CASSQHGVGSSSYEQYF. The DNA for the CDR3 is TGCGCCAGCAGCCAACATGGGGTAGGGTCCTCCTCCTACGAGCAGTACTTC.

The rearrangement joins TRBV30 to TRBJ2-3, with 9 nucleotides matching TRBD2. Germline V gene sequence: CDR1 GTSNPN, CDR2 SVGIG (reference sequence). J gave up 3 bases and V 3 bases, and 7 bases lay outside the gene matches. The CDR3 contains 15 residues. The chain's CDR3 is CAWRISGSGTDTQYF. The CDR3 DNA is TGTGCCTGGAGAATTAGCGGGAGCGGGACAGATACGCAGTATTTT. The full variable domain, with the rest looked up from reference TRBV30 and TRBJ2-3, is SQTIHQWPATLVQPVGSPLSLECTVEGTSNPNLYWYRQAAGRGLQLLFYSVGIGQISSEVPQNLSASRPQDRQFILSSKKLLLSDSGFYLCAWRISGSGTDTQYFGPGTRLTVL.

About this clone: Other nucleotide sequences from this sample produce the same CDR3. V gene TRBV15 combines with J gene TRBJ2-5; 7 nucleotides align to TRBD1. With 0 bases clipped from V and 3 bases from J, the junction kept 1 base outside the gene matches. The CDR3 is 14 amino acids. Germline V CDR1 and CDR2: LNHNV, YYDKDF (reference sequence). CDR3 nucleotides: TGTGCCACCAGCAGAGATGGGACAGAAGAGACCCAGTACTTC. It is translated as CATSRDGTEETQYF.

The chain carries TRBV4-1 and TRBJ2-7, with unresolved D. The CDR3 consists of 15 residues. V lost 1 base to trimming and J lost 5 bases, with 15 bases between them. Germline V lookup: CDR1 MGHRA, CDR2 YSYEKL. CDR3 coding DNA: TGCGCCAGCAGCCAAGGTTCCGAGCGCCTGGACGAGCAGTACTTC. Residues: CASSQGSERLDEQYF.

CDR3 DNA sequence: TGCGCCAGCAGCCAAGTGGCGGCTGGGGCCAACGTCCTGACTTTC. Translated: CASSQVAAGANVLTF. The chain employs TRBV4-1 and TRBJ2-6; no firm D call. Germline V gene sequence: CDR1 MGHRA, CDR2 YSYEKL. CDR3 length: 15 residues. V was pared by 1 base and J by 2 bases, with 6 bases between.

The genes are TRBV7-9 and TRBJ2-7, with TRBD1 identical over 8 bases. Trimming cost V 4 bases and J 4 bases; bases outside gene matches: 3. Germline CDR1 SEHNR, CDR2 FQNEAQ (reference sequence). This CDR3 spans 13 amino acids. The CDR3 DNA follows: TGTGCCAGCAGCTCCCAGGGGGCGTACGAGCAGTACTTC. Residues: CASSSQGAYEQYF.

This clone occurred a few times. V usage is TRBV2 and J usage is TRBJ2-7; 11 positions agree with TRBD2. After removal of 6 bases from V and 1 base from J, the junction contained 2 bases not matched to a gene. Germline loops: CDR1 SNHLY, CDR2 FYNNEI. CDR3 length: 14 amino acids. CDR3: CASSASGRSYEQYF. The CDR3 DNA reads TGTGCCAGCAGCGCTAGCGGGAGGTCCTACGAGCAGTACTTC. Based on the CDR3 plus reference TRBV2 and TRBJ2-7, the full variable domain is EPEVTQTPSHQVTQMGQEVILRCVPISNHLYFYWYRQILGQKVEFLVSFYNNEISEKSEIFDDQFSVERPDGSNFTLKIRSTKLEDSAMYFCASSASGRSYEQYFGPGTRLTVT.

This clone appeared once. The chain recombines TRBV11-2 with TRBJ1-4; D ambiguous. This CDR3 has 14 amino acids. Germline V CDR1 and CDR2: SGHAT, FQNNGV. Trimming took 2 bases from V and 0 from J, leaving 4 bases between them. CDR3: CASSLRATNEKLFF. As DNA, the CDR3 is TGTGCCAGCAGCTTACGTGCAACTAATGAAAAACTGTTTTTT.

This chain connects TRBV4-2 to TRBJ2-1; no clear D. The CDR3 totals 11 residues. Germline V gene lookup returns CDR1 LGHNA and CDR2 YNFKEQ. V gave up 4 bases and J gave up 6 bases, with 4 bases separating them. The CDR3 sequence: CASSLTNEQFF. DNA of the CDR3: TGTGCCAGCAGCCTTACCAATGAGCAGTTCTTC.

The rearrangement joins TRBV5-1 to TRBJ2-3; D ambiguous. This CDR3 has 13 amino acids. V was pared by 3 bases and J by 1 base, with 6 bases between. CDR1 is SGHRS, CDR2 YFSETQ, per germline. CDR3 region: CASSSQGTDTQYF. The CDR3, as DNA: TGCGCCAGCAGCTCACAAGGCACAGATACGCAGTATTTT.

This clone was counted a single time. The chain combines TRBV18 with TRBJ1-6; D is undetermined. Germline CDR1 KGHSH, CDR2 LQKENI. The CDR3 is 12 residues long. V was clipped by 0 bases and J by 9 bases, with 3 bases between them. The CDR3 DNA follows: TGTGCCAGCTCACCACCCCTTTCACCCCTCCACTTT. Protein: CASSPPLSPLHF.

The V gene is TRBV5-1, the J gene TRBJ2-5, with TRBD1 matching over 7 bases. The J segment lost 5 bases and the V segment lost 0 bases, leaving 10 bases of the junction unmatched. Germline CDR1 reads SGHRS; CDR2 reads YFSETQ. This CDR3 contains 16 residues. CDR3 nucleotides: TGCGCCAGCAGCTTGGGACAGGGTAACGTCCGGGAGACCCAGTACTTC. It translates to CASSLGQGNVRETQYF.

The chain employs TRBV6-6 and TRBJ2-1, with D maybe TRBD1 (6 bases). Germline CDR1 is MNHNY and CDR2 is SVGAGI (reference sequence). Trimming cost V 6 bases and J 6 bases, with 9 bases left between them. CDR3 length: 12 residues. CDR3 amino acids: CASRLQGNEQFF. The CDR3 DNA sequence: TGTGCCAGCAGGTTACAGGGCAATGAGCAGTTCTTC.

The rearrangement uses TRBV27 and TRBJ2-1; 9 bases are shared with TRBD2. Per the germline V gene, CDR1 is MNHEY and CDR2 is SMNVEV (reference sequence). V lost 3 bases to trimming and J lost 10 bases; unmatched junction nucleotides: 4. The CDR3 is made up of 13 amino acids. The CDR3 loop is CASSFTSGQEQFF. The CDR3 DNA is TGTGCCAGCAGTTTCACTAGCGGGCAGGAGCAGTTCTTC.

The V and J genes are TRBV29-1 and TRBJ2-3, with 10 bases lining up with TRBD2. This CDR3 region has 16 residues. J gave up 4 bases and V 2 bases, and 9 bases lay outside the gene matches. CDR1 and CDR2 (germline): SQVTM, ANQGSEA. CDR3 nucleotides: TGCAGCGTTGAAACTCCTAGCGGGAGCTCCCCAGATACGCAGTATTTT. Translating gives CSVETPSGSSPDTQYF.

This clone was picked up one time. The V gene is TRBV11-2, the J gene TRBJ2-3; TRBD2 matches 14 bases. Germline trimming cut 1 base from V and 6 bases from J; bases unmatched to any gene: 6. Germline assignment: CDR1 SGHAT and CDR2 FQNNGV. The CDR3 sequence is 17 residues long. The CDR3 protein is CASSLGGTSGRADTQYF. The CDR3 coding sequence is TGTGCCAGCAGCTTAGGAGGGACTAGCGGGAGAGCTGATACGCAGTATTTT.

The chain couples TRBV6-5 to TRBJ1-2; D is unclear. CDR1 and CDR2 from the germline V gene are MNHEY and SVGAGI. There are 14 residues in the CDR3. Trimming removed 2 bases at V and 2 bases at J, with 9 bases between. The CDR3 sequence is CASSYGVTNYGYTF. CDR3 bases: TGTGCCAGCAGTTACGGGGTAACCAACTATGGCTACACCTTC.

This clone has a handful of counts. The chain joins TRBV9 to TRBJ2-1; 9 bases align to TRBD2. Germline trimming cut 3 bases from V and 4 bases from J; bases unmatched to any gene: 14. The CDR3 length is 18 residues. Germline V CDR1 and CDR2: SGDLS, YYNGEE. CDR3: CASSAVPSSSGKYNEQFF. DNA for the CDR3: TGTGCCAGCAGCGCGGTCCCGAGTTCTAGCGGGAAATACAATGAGCAGTTCTTC.

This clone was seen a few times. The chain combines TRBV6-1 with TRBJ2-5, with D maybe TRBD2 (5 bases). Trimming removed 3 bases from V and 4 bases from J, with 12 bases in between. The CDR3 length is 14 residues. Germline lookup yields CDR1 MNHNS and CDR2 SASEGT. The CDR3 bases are TGTGCCAGCAGTGAGTGGAGGAGAGCAGAGACCCAGTACTTC. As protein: CASSEWRRAETQYF.

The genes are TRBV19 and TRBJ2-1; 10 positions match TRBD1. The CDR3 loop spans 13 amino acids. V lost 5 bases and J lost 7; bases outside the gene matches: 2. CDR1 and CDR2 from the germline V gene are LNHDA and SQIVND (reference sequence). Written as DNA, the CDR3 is TGTGCCAGTAGTCGGGACAGGGGTAATGAGCAGTTCTTC. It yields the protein CASSRDRGNEQFF. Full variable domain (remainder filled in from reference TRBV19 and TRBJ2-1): DGGITQSPKYLFRKEGQNVTLSCEQNLNHDAMYWYRQDPGQGLRLIYYSQIVNDFQKGDIAEGYSVSREKKESFPLTVTSAQKNPTAFYLCASSRDRGNEQFFGPGTRLTVL.

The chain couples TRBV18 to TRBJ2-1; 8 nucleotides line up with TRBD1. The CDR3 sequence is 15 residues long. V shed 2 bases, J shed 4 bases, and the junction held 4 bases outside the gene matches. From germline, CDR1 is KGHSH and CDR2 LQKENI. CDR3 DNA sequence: TGTGCCAGCTCACCATCCGGACAGGGATACAATGAGCAGTTCTTC. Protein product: CASSPSGQGYNEQFF.

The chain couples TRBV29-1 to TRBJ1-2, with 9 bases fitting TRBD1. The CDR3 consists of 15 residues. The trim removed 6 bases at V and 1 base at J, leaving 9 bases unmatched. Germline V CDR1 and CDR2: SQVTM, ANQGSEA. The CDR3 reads CSVVPGQGHNYGYTF. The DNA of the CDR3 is TGCAGCGTCGTGCCGGGACAGGGCCATAACTATGGCTACACCTTC. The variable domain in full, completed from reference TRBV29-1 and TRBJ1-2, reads SAVISQKPSRDICQRGTSLTIQCQVDSQVTMMFWYRQQPGQSLTLIATANQGSEATYESGFVIDKFPISRPNLTFSTLTVSNMSPEDSSIYLCSVVPGQGHNYGYTFGSGTRLTVV.

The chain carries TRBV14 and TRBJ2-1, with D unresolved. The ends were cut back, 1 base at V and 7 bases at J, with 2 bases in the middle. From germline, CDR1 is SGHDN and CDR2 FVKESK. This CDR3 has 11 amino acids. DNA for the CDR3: TGTGCCAGCAGCCAAGGAAATGAGCAGTTCTTC. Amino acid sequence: CASSQGNEQFF. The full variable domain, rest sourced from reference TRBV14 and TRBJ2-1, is EAGVTQFPSHSVIEKGQTVTLRCDPISGHDNLYWYRRVMGKEIKFLLHFVKESKQDESGMPNNRFLAERTGGTYSTLKVQPAELEDSGVYFCASSQGNEQFFGPGTRLTVL.

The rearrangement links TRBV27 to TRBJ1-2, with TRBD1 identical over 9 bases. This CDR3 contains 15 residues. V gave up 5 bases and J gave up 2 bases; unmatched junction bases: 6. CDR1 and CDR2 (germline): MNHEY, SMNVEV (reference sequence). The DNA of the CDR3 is TGTGCCAGCAGTCCAGGGACAGGGATCAACTATGGCTACACCTTC. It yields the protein CASSPGTGINYGYTF.

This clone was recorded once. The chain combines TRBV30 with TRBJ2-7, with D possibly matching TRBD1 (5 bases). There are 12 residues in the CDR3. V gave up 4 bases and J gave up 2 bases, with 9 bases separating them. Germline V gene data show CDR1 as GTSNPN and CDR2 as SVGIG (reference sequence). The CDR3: CAWMTDTYEQYF. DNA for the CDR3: TGTGCCTGGATGACAGACACCTACGAGCAGTACTTC.

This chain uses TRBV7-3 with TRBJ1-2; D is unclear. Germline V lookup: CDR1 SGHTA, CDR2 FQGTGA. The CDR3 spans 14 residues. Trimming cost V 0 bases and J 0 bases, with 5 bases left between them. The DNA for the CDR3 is TGTGCCAGCAGCTTAACCGGCACTAACTATGGCTACACCTTC. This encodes CASSLTGTNYGYTF.